Below are 32 T cell receptor beta chains sequenced from a single sample in a study of T cell clonality in common variable immunodeficiency. Assay used: immunoSEQ multiplex PCR; TCRdb lists only in-frame clones, some missing. The sample counts about 47,000 clones, none seen once; the ten largest own about 0.67%. Sequenced sample: peripheral blood mononuclear cells. The source of these receptors is a person aged 18 to 75 in good health.

Many counts were recorded for this clone. The CDR3 end lies 3 residues beyond the end of the read and is filled in from the germline J gene. V usage is TRBV19 and J usage is TRBJ1-5; D unresolved. The CDR3 contains 16 residues. The germline V gene has CDR1 LNHDA and CDR2 SQIVND (reference sequence). Trimming removed 3 bases from V and 2 bases from J, with 14 bases in between. CDR3 protein: CASSIISKRGNQPQHF. The sequenced part of the CDR3 DNA is TGTGCCAGTAGTATCATCAGTAAACGGGGCAATCAGCCC.

This clone has at least ten counts. With the read ending 3 residues before the CDR3 end, the germline J gene is used to fill in that end. J is TRBJ1-1 and V is TRBV4-1; the match to TRBD1 covers 7 bases. Germline values: CDR1 MGHRA, CDR2 YSYEKL. Germline trimming cut 0 bases from V and 4 bases from J; bases unmatched to any gene: 8. The CDR3 has 16 amino acids. CDR3 DNA (partial): TGCGCCAGCAGCCAAGACTGGGGGACAGTTCGCACTGAA. Translated: CASSQDWGTVRTE. The entire CDR3 is CASSQDWGTVRTEAFF.

In its sample, this clone was seen many times. The read terminates 3 residues before the CDR3 end, so the remaining end is supplied by the germline J gene. V usage is TRBV14 and J usage is TRBJ2-3, with TRBD2 matching over 10 bases. This CDR3 has 15 amino acids. Germline lookup yields CDR1 SGHDN and CDR2 FVKESK. The V gene end was trimmed by 1 base and the J gene end by 5 bases; junction bases not matched to a gene: 3. This CDR3 is CASSQGTSGVDTQYF. The sequenced part of the CDR3 DNA is TGTGCCAGCAGCCAAGGAACTAGCGGGGTAGATACG.

Ten or more counts support this clone. The CDR3 end lies 3 residues beyond the end of the read and is filled in from the germline J gene. V gene TRBV19 combines with J gene TRBJ1-5; D might be TRBD1 (5 bases). Trimming removed 8 bases at V and 0 bases at J, with 8 bases between. The CDR3 runs 13 residues. Germline CDR1 LNHDA, CDR2 SQIVND (reference sequence). The CDR3 loop reads CASRQYSNQPQHF. The CDR3 bases that were read are TGTGCCAGTCGACAGTATAGCAATCAGCCC. Variable domain in full (rest from reference TRBV19 and TRBJ1-5): DGGITQSPKYLFRKEGQNVTLSCEQNLNHDAMYWYRQDPGQGLRLIYYSQIVNDFQKGDIAEGYSVSREKKESFPLTVTSAQKNPTAFYLCASRQYSNQPQHFGDGTRLSIL.

This clone was counted at least ten times. The read ends 3 residues before the CDR3 terminus; that terminus is restored from the germline J gene. The V and J genes are TRBV7-9 and TRBJ2-5; D is unresolved. Trimming pared 5 bases from V and 5 bases from J, leaving 18 bases between. Germline V gene lookup returns CDR1 SEHNR and CDR2 FQNEAQ (reference sequence). There are 15 residues in the CDR3. The sequenced part of the CDR3 DNA is TGTGCCAGCAGCCTACTCACTCGTCGGTGGGAGACC. It is translated as CASSLLTRRWET. The whole CDR3 region reads CASSLLTRRWETQYF.

At least ten counts were recorded for this clone. The read falls 3 residues short of the CDR3 end, and the missing part is taken from the germline J gene. The chain has TRBV6-2 or TRBV6-3 and TRBJ1-2; 7 nucleotides line up with TRBD1. The germline V gene encodes CDR1 MNHEY and CDR2 SVGEGT. Germline trimming cut 0 bases from V and 2 bases from J; bases unmatched to any gene: 3. This CDR3 has 15 amino acids. CDR3 bases read: TGTGCCAGCAGTTACTCCCGGGACAGAAACTATGGC. Protein product: CASSYSRDRNYG. The whole CDR3 protein is CASSYSRDRNYGYTF.

As to this clone: The missing CDR3 end, 3 residues past where the read stops, is filled in from the germline J gene. The chain couples TRBV11-2 to TRBJ1-6, with D possibly matching TRBD1 (5 bases). CDR1 SGHAT and CDR2 FQNNGV come from the germline V gene. This CDR3 region has 14 residues. The V end lost 5 bases, the J end lost 10 bases, and 15 bases lay between the germline ends. CDR3 DNA, as far as it was read: TGTGCCAGCAGCGTGAGTGACAGTTGGTCACCC. Protein: CASSVSDSWSP. The entire CDR3 protein reads CASSVSDSWSPLHF.

This clone was observed at least ten times. The read ends 3 residues before the CDR3 terminus; that terminus is restored from the germline J gene. The chain is built from TRBV10-3 and TRBJ2-3; 13 nucleotides align to TRBD2. With V trimmed by 3 bases and J by 1 base, 13 bases remained unmatched. Germline-derived CDR1 and CDR2 are ENHRY and SYGVKD. The CDR3 has 20 residues. This CDR3 is CAISDPPTSGRASGTDTQYF. CDR3 bases read: TGTGCCATCAGTGACCCCCCTACTAGCGGGAGGGCCTCGGGCACAGATACG.

This clone came up many times. Read sequence stops 3 residues before the CDR3 end, and the germline J gene provides the missing end. V is TRBV14 and J is TRBJ2-3; D remains unclear. V dropped 1 base and J dropped 8 bases, with 7 bases sitting between them. Germline V gene lookup returns CDR1 SGHDN and CDR2 FVKESK. This CDR3 has 12 residues. CDR3 sequence reads: CASSQVLSTQYF. The part of the CDR3 DNA that was read is TGTGCCAGCAGCCAAGTACTGTCTACG. Combining the CDR3 with reference TRBV14 and TRBJ2-3 gives the whole variable domain EAGVTQFPSHSVIEKGQTVTLRCDPISGHDNLYWYRRVMGKEIKFLLHFVKESKQDESGMPNNRFLAERTGGTYSTLKVQPAELEDSGVYFCASSQVLSTQYFGPGTRLTVL.

This clone was seen repeatedly, ten times or more. The CDR3 end lies 3 residues beyond the end of the read and is filled in from the germline J gene. The chain carries TRBV4-2 and TRBJ1-2; D gene unclear. This CDR3 is built from 14 residues. CDR1 and CDR2 from the germline V gene are LGHNA and YNFKEQ. Trimming stripped 0 bases from V and 3 bases from J, with 8 bases between. The DNA read from the CDR3 is TGTGCCAGCAGCCAAGATAGGCGGGACTATGGC. This encodes CASSQDRRDYG. The CDR3 as a whole reads CASSQDRRDYGYTF.

This clone came up many times. The read halts 3 residues ahead of the CDR3 end, with the missing end drawn from the germline J gene. V and J are TRBV6-1 and TRBJ1-2; D uncertain. The CDR3 has 12 residues. CDR1 and CDR2 (germline): MNHNS, SASEGT. The V and J ends lost 2 bases and 2 bases respectively, with 3 bases between them. CDR3 bases read: TGTGCCAGCAGTGAACGGAACTATGGC. Translated, it gives CASSERNYG. The whole CDR3 protein is CASSERNYGYTF.

There are many counts of this clone. The read terminates 3 residues before the CDR3 end, so the remaining end is supplied by the germline J gene. The chain has TRBV7-3 and TRBJ2-7; 7 nucleotides match TRBD1. The CDR3 covers 15 residues. Germline trimming cut 5 bases from V and 6 bases from J; bases unmatched to any gene: 13. From germline, CDR1 is SGHTA and CDR2 FQGTGA. CDR3 DNA (partial): TGTGCCAGCAGCCCAGGGACAGTTTCTCCCTCCGAG. Its translation: CASSPGTVSPSE. In full, the CDR3 reads CASSPGTVSPSEQYF.

The sample holds many counts of this clone. The DNA ends 3 residues before the CDR3 does, and the rest of the CDR3 is filled in from the germline J gene. The same CDR3 is also encoded by other DNA sequences in this sample. The rearrangement joins TRBV30 to TRBJ1-6; TRBD1 might be the D (5 bases). Germline CDR1 reads GTSNPN; CDR2 reads SVGIG (reference sequence). V was cut by 5 bases and J by 7 bases, with 18 bases left in between. This CDR3 is built from 15 residues. The CDR3 bases that were read are TGTGCCTGGGTTGTATCCGGGACTAAGAATTCACCC. It is translated as CAWVVSGTKNSP. The whole CDR3 sequence reads CAWVVSGTKNSPLHF.

This clone was seen repeatedly, ten times or more. The read stops 3 residues short of the end of the CDR3; the missing end is completed from the germline J gene. The genes are TRBV7-9 and TRBJ2-5; TRBD2 is a possible D gene (6 bases). CDR1 is SEHNR, CDR2 FQNEAQ, per germline (reference sequence). CDR3 length equals 15 residues. Between the trimmed V and J ends, which lost 1 base and 1 base, there was a span of 10 bases. CDR3 sequence reads: CASSLGSGPQETQYF. CDR3 DNA (partial): TGTGCCAGCAGCTTAGGAAGCGGGCCCCAAGAGACC.

This clone was recorded many times. The read terminates 3 residues ahead of where the CDR3 ends, so the germline J gene completes it. This rearrangement joins TRBV20-1 to TRBJ1-1; D is perhaps TRBD1 (6 bases). This CDR3 is 14 amino acids long. V was pared by 0 bases and J by 4 bases, with 12 bases between. Per the germline V gene, CDR1 is DFQATT and CDR2 is SNEGSKA (reference sequence). CDR3 DNA, as far as it was read: TGCAGTGCTAGAGATCTCGGAGGGGGCACTGAA. Encoded protein: CSARDLGGGTE. The CDR3 reads in full as CSARDLGGGTEAFF.

This clone has at least ten counts. The part of the CDR3 DNA that was read is TGTGCCATCAGTGAGTTTGGACTAGCGGACGCCAATGAG. Its protein is CAISEFGLADANE. The whole CDR3 reads CAISEFGLADANEQFF. The V and J genes are TRBV10-3 and TRBJ2-1, with 10 nucleotides matching TRBD2. The CDR3 goes on 3 residues after the read ends, and that part is filled in from the germline J gene. This CDR3 comprises 16 residues. With 1 base clipped from V and 6 bases from J, the junction kept 6 bases outside the gene matches. CDR1 is ENHRY, CDR2 SYGVKD, per germline.

This clone has ten or more counts. From the germline J gene comes the end of the CDR3, since the read stops 3 residues before it. The gene calls are TRBV7-2 and TRBJ2-1; D is perhaps TRBD2 (6 bases). Germline V gene data show CDR1 as SGHTA and CDR2 as FQGNSA. V was cut by 5 bases and J by 0 bases, with 11 bases left in between. There are 15 residues in the CDR3. The part of the CDR3 DNA that was read is TGTGCCAGCAGCCCTGGGCGGGACTCCTACAATGAG. This codes for CASSPGRDSYNE. The full CDR3 is CASSPGRDSYNEQFF.

This clone appeared many times. The read falls 3 residues short of the CDR3 end, and the missing part is taken from the germline J gene. The genes are TRBV12-3 or TRBV12-4 and TRBJ2-7; 7 nucleotides match TRBD1. The J segment lost 6 bases and the V segment lost 1 base, leaving 3 bases of the junction unmatched. The CDR3 sequence is 13 residues long. The CDR3 sequence: CASSLGTGSEQYF. The CDR3 bases that were read are TGTGCCAGCAGTTTAGGGACAGGCTCCGAG.

This clone was picked up many times. CDR3 residues: CASSLRTSAHNEQFF. The CDR3 bases that were read are TGTGCCAGCAGTCTCCGGACTAGCGCCCACAATGAG. The V and J genes are TRBV12-3 or TRBV12-4 and TRBJ2-1; TRBD2 agrees at 9 bases. Coverage ceases 3 residues before the CDR3 finishes, and the germline J gene fills in the end. The CDR3 is made up of 15 amino acids. V shed 5 bases and J 5 bases; nucleotides not matched to a gene: 7.

The sample holds many counts of this clone. Read coverage stops 3 residues before the CDR3 terminus; the germline J gene supplies the remainder. The genes are TRBV20-1 and TRBJ2-7, with a possible D match to TRBD2 (5 bases). CDR3 size: 13 residues. The germline V gene encodes CDR1 DFQATT and CDR2 SNEGSKA (reference sequence). V was pared by 3 bases and J by 2 bases, with 11 bases between. CDR3 sequence: CSARDDGAYEQYF. CDR3 DNA (partial): TGCAGTGCTAGGGACGACGGGGCCTACGAG.

This clone was recorded at least ten times. The read ends 3 residues before the CDR3 terminus; that terminus is restored from the germline J gene. The chain recombines TRBV7-1 with TRBJ2-7; 15 bases align to TRBD2. TRBV7-1 is labeled an ORF, and its function is uncertain. The trim removed 3 bases at V and 3 bases at J, leaving 18 bases unmatched. This CDR3 is built from 21 residues. The part of the CDR3 DNA that was read is TGTGCCAGCAGCTCGGGGCGTGGTAGGGGACTAGCGGGGGGCCATCTCTACGAG. Encoded protein: CASSSGRGRGLAGGHLYE. The full CDR3 is CASSSGRGRGLAGGHLYEQYF.

This clone was recorded at least ten times. The read ends 3 residues before the CDR3 terminus; that terminus is restored from the germline J gene. The genes are TRBV4-1 and TRBJ2-3; TRBD1 agrees at 12 bases. The CDR3 covers 17 residues. The germline V gene encodes CDR1 MGHRA and CDR2 YSYEKL. The V gene end was trimmed by 4 bases and the J gene end by 4 bases; junction bases not matched to a gene: 9. The CDR3 bases that were read are TGCGCCAGCAGCCGTACAGGGGACAGGGGGCGACCAGATACG. Its protein is CASSRTGDRGRPDT. Given in full, the CDR3 is CASSRTGDRGRPDTQYF.

Many counts were recorded for this clone. The read ends 3 residues before the CDR3 terminus; that terminus is restored from the germline J gene. This rearrangement joins TRBV20-1 to TRBJ2-7; TRBD1 aligns across 7 bases. The CDR3 totals 13 residues. From germline, CDR1 is DFQATT and CDR2 SNEGSKA (reference sequence). Losses at the gene ends were 5 bases for V and 2 bases for J; bases not matched to a gene: 6. The sequenced CDR3 bases are TGCAGTGCTCGCCGACAGGGCCCCTACGAG. The encoded protein is CSARRQGPYE. The whole CDR3 region reads CSARRQGPYEQYF.

This clone was seen ten or more times. The DNA ends 3 residues before the CDR3 does, and the rest of the CDR3 is filled in from the germline J gene. The chain employs TRBV5-1 and TRBJ2-7; 10 bases match TRBD1. V trimming: 4 bases; J trimming: 5 bases; junction bases outside the gene matches: 6. The CDR3 contains 14 residues. The germline V gene encodes CDR1 SGHRS and CDR2 YFSETQ. The CDR3 is CASSVAGTGDEQYF. The CDR3 bases that were read are TGCGCCAGCAGCGTCGCCGGGACAGGGGACGAG.

This clone came up many times. The CDR3 is cut off 3 residues early in the read; its end comes from the germline J gene. The chain combines TRBV6-4 with TRBJ2-6; 10 bases match TRBD2. The CDR3 consists of 18 residues. Per the germline V gene, CDR1 is MRHNA and CDR2 is SNTAGT. The trim removed 0 bases at V and 3 bases at J, leaving 5 bases unmatched. The sequenced part of the CDR3 DNA is TGTGCCAGCAGTGACTCCTCTAGCGGGAGTTTTGGGGCCAACGTC. Translation: CASSDSSSGSFGANV. The complete CDR3 protein is CASSDSSSGSFGANVLTF.

This clone was detected a few times. A clone one base away is much larger, so this may be a read error. The CDR3 extends 3 residues past the end of the read, so its final part is completed from the germline J gene. The J gene is TRBJ2-1, the V gene TRBV7-9; 9 bases align to TRBD1. CDR1 and CDR2 (germline): SEHNR, FQNEAQ (reference sequence). The CDR3 is 14 amino acids. CDR3 sequence reads: CSSSGPGQGYEQFF. CDR3 DNA, as far as it was read: TGTTCCAGCAGCGGGCCGGGACAGGGTTATGAG. The complete variable domain, with remaining parts taken from reference TRBV7-9 and TRBJ2-1, reads DTGVSQNPRHKITKRGQNVTFRCDPISEHNRLYWYRQTLGQGPEFLTYFQNEAQLEKSRLLSDRFSAERPKGSFSTLEIQRTEQGDSAMYLCSSSGPGQGYEQFFGPGTRLTVL.

Many counts were recorded for this clone. The DNA read from the CDR3 is TGCAGTGCTAGGGTGGGGACAGGGACCTACGAG. The encoded protein is CSARVGTGTYE. The CDR3 as a whole reads CSARVGTGTYEQYF. V and J are TRBV20-1 and TRBJ2-7; 9 bases agree with TRBD1. The sequenced fragment ends 3 residues before the CDR3 boundary, so the rest is inferred from the germline J gene. Germline trimming cut 3 bases from V and 2 bases from J; bases unmatched to any gene: 5. The CDR3 loop spans 14 amino acids. Germline CDR1 and CDR2: DFQATT and SNEGSKA (reference sequence).

This clone was observed many times. The CDR3 is cut off 3 residues early in the read; its end comes from the germline J gene. The genes are TRBV20-1 and TRBJ2-7; a possible D gene is TRBD1 (5 bases). The CDR3 extends over 14 amino acids. CDR1 and CDR2 from the germline V gene are DFQATT and SNEGSKA (reference sequence). Trimming shortened V by 0 bases and J by 0 bases, and 9 bases separated the two germline ends. The CDR3 loop reads CSARERGLSYEQYF. Partial CDR3 DNA: TGCAGTGCTAGAGAAAGGGGTCTCTCCTACGAG.

This clone was counted at least ten times. CDR3 DNA, as far as it was read: TGCGCCAGCAGCTTGGATGGCAGGGAAGGAGATACG. Translation: CASSLDGREGDT. From start to end, the CDR3 is CASSLDGREGDTQYF. The chain has TRBV5-1 and TRBJ2-3, with TRBD1 as a possible D gene (5 bases). The read comes to an end 3 residues before the CDR3 does, leaving the germline J gene to fill in the end. CDR3 length equals 15 residues. CDR1 is SGHRS, CDR2 YFSETQ, per germline. Trimming shortened V by 0 bases and J by 5 bases, and 13 bases separated the two germline ends.

To note about this clone: The read ends 3 residues shy of where the CDR3 ends; the end is completed using the germline J gene. This sequence joins TRBV30 and TRBJ1-2, with no clear D. CDR1 and CDR2 from the germline V gene are GTSNPN and SVGIG (reference sequence). This CDR3 has 11 amino acids. CDR3 in amino acids: CAWSPGNDYTF. CDR3 bases read: TGTGCCTGGAGTCCGGGGAATGAC.

This clone was counted at least ten times. CDR3 in amino acids: CATSDRTENYGYTF. CDR3 DNA, as far as it was read: TGTGCCACCAGTGACAGGACAGAAAACTATGGC. The chain has TRBV24-1 and TRBJ1-2, with a tentative D call TRBD1 (6 bases). With the read ending 3 residues before the CDR3 end, the germline J gene is used to fill in that end. Germline V gene data show CDR1 as KGHDR and CDR2 as SFDVKD. The CDR3 has 14 amino acids. The germline V and J ends were trimmed by 4 bases and 2 bases, with 10 bases remaining between them.

This clone was found many times. The read ends 3 residues before the CDR3 terminus; that terminus is restored from the germline J gene. This sequence joins TRBV20-1 and TRBJ2-5; D is unclear. CDR1 and CDR2 (germline): DFQATT, SNEGSKA (reference sequence). The CDR3 runs 13 residues. Trimming cost V 4 bases and J 4 bases, with 13 bases left between them. The CDR3 region is CSAILRGPETQYF. CDR3 bases read: TGCAGTGCTATTCTACGTGGGCCAGAGACC.